This is a list of T cell receptor beta chains from one sample in a study of T cell responses to AZD1222 COVID-19 vaccine. Measured with immunoSEQ multiplex PCR; TCRdb has only the in-frame clones, and not every one. The sample holds some 140,000 clones, approximately 88% seen once. The material was peripheral blood, obtained on day 0 of AZD1222 vaccination. The receptors derive from an adult in good health. CDR3s include the opening cysteine and the closing phenylalanine or tryptophan. A D gene is named only where the DNA matches it firmly. Size is omitted from some rows. Given values are once, few, many or a class for expanded clones.

D,J,V,size,length,CDR3,DNA
-,TRBJ2-6,TRBV7-8,few,20,CASSLARGPGRYSGANVLTF,TGTGCCAGCAGCTTAGCCAGGGGACCAGGTCGCTACTCTGGGGCCAACGTCCTGACTTTC
-,TRBJ2-7,TRBV30,-,12,CAWAARSYEQYF,TGTGCCTGGGCTGCCCGATCCTACGAGCAGTACTTC
-,TRBJ1-1,TRBV19,-,15,CASTSSGNENTEAFF,TGTGCCAGTACCTCTTCGGGGAATGAGAACACTGAAGCTTTCTTT
TRBD2,TRBJ2-3,TRBV28,-,16,CASSLWVAGPTDTQYF,TGTGCCAGCTCCCTCTGGGTAGCGGGGCCCACAGATACGCAGTATTTT
TRBD1,TRBJ2-1,TRBV24-1,-,15,CATSDKGALYNEQFF,TGTGCCACCAGTGACAAGGGGGCTCTATACAATGAGCAGTTCTTC
TRBD1,TRBJ1-1,TRBV5-1,-,16,CASSLDRGRVFTEAFF,TGCGCCAGCAGCTTGGACAGGGGGCGCGTATTCACTGAAGCTTTCTTT
-,TRBJ2-2,TRBV4-2,-,14,CASSPPGPAGELFF,TGTGCCAGCAGCCCCCCCGGGCCCGCCGGGGAGCTGTTTTTT
-,TRBJ2-2,TRBV3-1/TRBV3-2,-,15,CASSAAGMNTGELFF,TGTGCCAGCAGCGCAGCAGGGATGAACACCGGGGAGCTGTTTTTT
TRBD1,TRBJ1-2,TRBV19,-,16,CASSTGTGYTNYGYTF,TGTGCCAGTAGTACGGGGACAGGGTATACTAACTATGGCTACACCTTC
-,TRBJ2-7,TRBV5-5,-,13,CASSPPRATEQYF,TGTGCCAGCAGCCCGCCCAGGGCCACCGAGCAGTACTTC
-,TRBJ1-1,TRBV28,-,18,CASSLLGKRAGAHTEAFF,TGTGCCAGCAGTTTATTAGGCAAAAGGGCTGGAGCTCACACTGAAGCTTTCTTT
TRBD1,TRBJ1-5,TRBV5-1,-,15,CASSPEGQGSRPQHF,TGCGCCAGCAGCCCGGAAGGACAGGGCTCACGGCCCCAGCATTTT
-,TRBJ1-1,TRBV28,-,13,CASRGGANTEAFF,TGTGCCAGCAGGGGGGGGGCTAACACTGAAGCTTTCTTT
-,TRBJ1-3,TRBV28,-,13,CATQDWSGNTIYF,TGTGCCACCCAGGACTGGTCTGGAAACACCATATATTTT
TRBD1,TRBJ1-5,TRBV18,-,13,CASSRTGDQPQHF,TGTGCCAGCTCACGCACAGGGGATCAGCCCCAGCATTTT
-,TRBJ1-6,TRBV30,once,14,CAWSVLGRGSPLHF,TGTGCCTGGAGTGTACTTGGCAGGGGTTCACCCCTCCACTTT
TRBD1,TRBJ1-1,TRBV20-1,-,13,CSASRTGDTEAFF,TGCAGTGCTAGTCGGACAGGGGACACTGAAGCTTTCTTT
-,TRBJ2-2,TRBV4-1,once,17,CASRKGVIGGVAGELFF,TGCGCCAGCAGAAAAGGGGTTATAGGGGGGGTGGCCGGGGAGCTGTTTTTT
-,TRBJ2-6,TRBV2,few,17,CASNPGTDRSGANVLTF,TGTGCCAGCAACCCTGGGACGGACCGCTCTGGGGCCAACGTCCTGACTTTC
-,TRBJ1-1,TRBV2,-,13,CASSEGVGTEAFF,TGTGCCAGCAGTGAAGGTGTGGGCACTGAAGCTTTCTTT
TRBD1,TRBJ1-2,TRBV7-2,-,15,CASSYTSGRGQGYTF,TGTGCCAGCAGCTATACCTCAGGAAGGGGGCAAGGCTACACCTTC
-,TRBJ1-1,TRBV5-1,-,15,CASSLGRIMNTEAFF,TGCGCCAGCAGCTTGGGTCGCATTATGAACACTGAAGCTTTCTTT
-,TRBJ1-1,TRBV5-4,-,15,CASSLMVGRDTEAFF,TGTGCCAGCAGCTTGATGGTCGGGAGGGACACTGAAGCTTTCTTT
TRBD2,TRBJ2-3,TRBV27,-,19,CASSLIRTSGGARADTQYF,TGTGCCAGCAGTCTAATCAGGACTAGCGGGGGGGCCCGTGCAGATACGCAGTATTTT
TRBD2,TRBJ2-3,TRBV4-1,-,17,CASSRQLTSGGADTQYF,TGCGCCAGCAGCCGCCAGCTTACTAGCGGGGGGGCCGACACGCAGTATTTT
TRBD1,TRBJ1-1,TRBV18,-,15,CASSPQGQGGTEAFF,TGTGCCAGCTCACCGCAGGGACAGGGAGGAACTGAAGCTTTCTTT
-,TRBJ2-3,TRBV28,once,12,CASSPTTDTQYF,TGTGCCAGCAGTCCCACCACAGATACGCAGTATTTT
-,TRBJ1-1,TRBV30,few,16,CAWREKGRTLNTEAFF,TGTGCCTGGAGGGAAAAGGGGAGGACTTTGAACACTGAAGCTTTCTTT
-,TRBJ1-4,TRBV6-5,-,13,CASRAGNTEKLFF,TGTGCCAGCAGGGCAGGGAATACTGAAAAACTGTTTTTT
-,TRBJ1-4,TRBV4-1,-,16,CASSQDTGMPNEKLFF,TGCGCCAGCAGCCAAGATACAGGGATGCCTAATGAAAAACTGTTTTTT
-,TRBJ1-3,TRBV5-1,once,11,CASTSGNTIYF,TGCGCCAGCACATCTGGAAACACCATATATTTT
-,TRBJ1-3,TRBV3-1/TRBV3-2,-,15,CASSPDTIAGNTIYF,TGTGCCAGCAGCCCGGATACCATCGCGGGAAACACCATATATTTT
-,TRBJ2-7,TRBV5-4,-,13,CASSLAGPHEQYF,TGTGCCAGCAGCTTGGCGGGTCCCCACGAGCAGTACTTC
-,TRBJ1-2,TRBV5-4,-,15,CASREIGQPNYGYTF,TGTGCCAGCAGAGAAATAGGACAACCTAACTATGGCTACACCTTC